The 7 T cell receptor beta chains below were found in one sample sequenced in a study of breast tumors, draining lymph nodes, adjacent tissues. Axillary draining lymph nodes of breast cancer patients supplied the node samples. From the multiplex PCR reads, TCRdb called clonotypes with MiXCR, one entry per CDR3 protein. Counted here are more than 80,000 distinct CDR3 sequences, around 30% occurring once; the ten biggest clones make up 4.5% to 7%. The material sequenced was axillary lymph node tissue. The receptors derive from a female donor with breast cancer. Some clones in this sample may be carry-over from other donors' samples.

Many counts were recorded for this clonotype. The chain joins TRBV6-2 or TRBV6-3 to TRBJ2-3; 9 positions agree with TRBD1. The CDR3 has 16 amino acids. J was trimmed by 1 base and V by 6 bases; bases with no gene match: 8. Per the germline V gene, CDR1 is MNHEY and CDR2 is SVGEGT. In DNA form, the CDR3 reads TGTGCCAGCAGCGGGGACAGGGTTGGGGGCACAGATACGCAGTATTTT. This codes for CASSGDRVGGTDTQYF.

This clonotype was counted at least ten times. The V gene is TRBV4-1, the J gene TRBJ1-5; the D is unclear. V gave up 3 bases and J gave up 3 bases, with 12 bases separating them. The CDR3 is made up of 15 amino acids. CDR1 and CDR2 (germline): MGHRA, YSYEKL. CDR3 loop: CASSQRNGFNQPQHF. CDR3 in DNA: TGCGCCAGCAGCCAGAGGAACGGGTTCAATCAGCCCCAGCATTTT.

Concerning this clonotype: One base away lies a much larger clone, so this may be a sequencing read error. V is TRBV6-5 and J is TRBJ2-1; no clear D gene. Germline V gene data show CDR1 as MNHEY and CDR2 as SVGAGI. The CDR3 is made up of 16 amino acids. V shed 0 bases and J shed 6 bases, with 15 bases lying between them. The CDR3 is CASSYSFGEFTNEQFF. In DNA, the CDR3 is TGTGCCAGCAGTTACTCGTTTGGAGAATTCACCAATGAGCAGTTCTTC.

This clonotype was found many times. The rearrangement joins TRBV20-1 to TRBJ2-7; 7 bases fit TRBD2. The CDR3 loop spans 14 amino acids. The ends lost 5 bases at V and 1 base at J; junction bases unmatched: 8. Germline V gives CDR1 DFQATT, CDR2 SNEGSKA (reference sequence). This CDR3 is CSARWDYQSYEQYF. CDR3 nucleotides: TGCAGTGCTCGCTGGGACTACCAGTCCTACGAGCAGTACTTC.

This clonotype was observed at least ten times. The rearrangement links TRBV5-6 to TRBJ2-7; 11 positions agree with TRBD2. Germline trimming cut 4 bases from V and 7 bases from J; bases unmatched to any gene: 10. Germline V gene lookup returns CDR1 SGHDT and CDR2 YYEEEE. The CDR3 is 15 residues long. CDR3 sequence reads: CASSGAGTSGSEQYF. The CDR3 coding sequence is TGTGCCAGCAGCGGAGCCGGGACTAGCGGTTCAGAGCAGTACTTC.

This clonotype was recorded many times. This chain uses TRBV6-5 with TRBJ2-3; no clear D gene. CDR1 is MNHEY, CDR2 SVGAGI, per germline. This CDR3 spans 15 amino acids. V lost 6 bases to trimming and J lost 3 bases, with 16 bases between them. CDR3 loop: CASSPLHLMTDTQYF. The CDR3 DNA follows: TGTGCCAGCAGCCCTCTTCACCTCATGACAGATACGCAGTATTTT.

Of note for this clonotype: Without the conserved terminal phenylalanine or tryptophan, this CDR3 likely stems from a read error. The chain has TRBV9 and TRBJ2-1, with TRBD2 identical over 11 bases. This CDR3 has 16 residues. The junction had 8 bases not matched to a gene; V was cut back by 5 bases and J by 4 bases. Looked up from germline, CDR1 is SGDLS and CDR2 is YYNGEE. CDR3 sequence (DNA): TGTGCCAGCAGTGTCATAGCGGGGGGGTTTTACAATGAGCAGTTCCTC. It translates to CASSVIAGGFYNEQFL.